The rows below give T cell receptor beta chains drawn from one sample of a study of control samples from healthy donors and cancer patients. Generated by immunoSEQ multiplex PCR, the TCRdb table keeps only in-frame clones and is missing some. The sample includes 95,000 to 120,000 clones, approximately 84% seen only once; the top ten take approximately 6.7%. The sample comprised blood. These receptors were collected from a man aged 18-30 years in good health. The CDR3 runs from the conserved cysteine through the conserved F or W. A D gene is named only where the DNA matches it firmly. The listing skips clone size in some rows; elsewhere it reads once, few, many or a size class.

V	size	J	D	DNA	CDR3
TRBV11-1	NA	TRBJ2-5	TRBD2	TGTGCCAGCAGCCGCGGGGGAGAGACCCAGTACTTC	CASSRGGETQYF
TRBV19	NA	TRBJ1-4	NA	TGTGCCACCCGATACTTTCACGGGGGTGGGGAAAAACTGTTTTTT	CATRYFHGGGEKLFF
TRBV25-1	NA	TRBJ2-1	TRBD1	TGTGCCAGCAGTGATACGACAGGGGGGAGCTCCTACAATGAGCAGTTCTTC	CASSDTTGGSSYNEQFF
TRBV2	NA	TRBJ1-5	TRBD1	TGTGCCAGCAGTGATGACAGGGGGCAAGGGAGCAATCAGCCCCAGCATTTT	CASSDDRGQGSNQPQHF
TRBV29-1	once	TRBJ1-2	NA	TGCAGCGTCCTCTCCGAACAGGGTATGGTTAGCGGGAGGTACACCTTC	CSVLSEQGMVSGRYTF
TRBV14	NA	TRBJ1-6	NA	TGTGCCAGCAGCTTCGGGGGCTCCTATAATTCACCCCTCCACTTT	CASSFGGSYNSPLHF
TRBV9	once	TRBJ1-4	NA	TGTGCCAGCAGCGTAGGTCTAGGTGAAAAACTGTTTTTT	CASSVGLGEKLFF
TRBV7-6	once	TRBJ2-5	NA	TGTGCCAGCAGCCCTACGGACCTATCGGAGGAGACCCAGTACTTC	CASSPTDLSEETQYF
TRBV5-5	NA	TRBJ2-3	NA	TGTGCCAGCAGCCCAAGGGTGGGGACAGATACGCAGTATTTT	CASSPRVGTDTQYF
TRBV11-2	NA	TRBJ1-4	NA	TGTGCCAGCAGCTTAGTCGGTGAAAAACTGTTTTTT	CASSLVGEKLFF
TRBV28	NA	TRBJ2-7	NA	TGTGCCAGCGGGTCACAGGGCACGGGGCTATACGAGCAGTACTTC	CASGSQGTGLYEQYF
TRBV3-1/TRBV3-2	NA	TRBJ1-4	TRBD1	TGTGCCAGTACCGGGACAGGGAATGAAAAACTGTTTTTT	CASTGTGNEKLFF
TRBV14	NA	TRBJ1-3	NA	TGTGCCAGCAGCCGCTACTCTGGAAACACCATATATTTT	CASSRYSGNTIYF
TRBV9	NA	TRBJ2-1	TRBD1	TGTGCCAGCAGCGTAGTGGCAGGGGGCCACAATGAGCAGTTCTTC	CASSVVAGGHNEQFF
TRBV27	once	TRBJ2-7	NA	TGTGCCAGCGGTCAGACTTCTCTCTACGAGCAGTACTTC	CASGQTSLYEQYF
TRBV7-7	NA	TRBJ2-2	NA	TGTGCTAGCAGCTTACTGGGCAGCGGCGAAACCGGGGAGCTGTTTTTT	CASSLLGSGETGELFF
TRBV28	NA	TRBJ2-1	NA	TGTGCCAGCAGTTTCGGAGGGTCCTACAATGAGCAGTTCTTC	CASSFGGSYNEQFF
TRBV6-2/TRBV6-3	NA	TRBJ2-7	NA	TGTGCCAGCAGTTACTCGAATTCTGGTCTGGAGCAGTACTTC	CASSYSNSGLEQYF
TRBV29-1	NA	TRBJ1-2	NA	TGCAGCGTGACGGCTAACTATGGCTACACCTTC	CSVTANYGYTF
TRBV6-2/TRBV6-3	few	TRBJ1-2	NA	TGTGCCAGCAGCCCTGGACCCTATGGCTACACCTTC	CASSPGPYGYTF
TRBV11-1	NA	TRBJ2-5	NA	TGTGCCAGCAGCCCCGGTGTCGAAGAGACCCAGTACTTC	CASSPGVEETQYF
TRBV7-2	NA	TRBJ2-2	TRBD2	TGTGCCAGCAGCTTATCCGGGGGGGACACCGGGGAGCTGTTTTTT	CASSLSGGDTGELFF
TRBV7-2	NA	TRBJ2-1	TRBD2	TGTGCCAGCAGCTTAGCGCGGGGGGGCCCGAATGAGCAGTTCTTC	CASSLARGGPNEQFF
TRBV28	NA	TRBJ1-2	TRBD1	TGTGCCAGCAGTCCTCAGGACAGGGACGGGAATGGCTACACCTTC	CASSPQDRDGNGYTF
TRBV11-1	NA	TRBJ1-1	NA	TGTGCCAGCAGCTTAGGGCAGGGCACAATTGAAGCTTTCTTT	CASSLGQGTIEAFF
TRBV5-6	few	TRBJ2-1	NA	TGTGCCAGCAGCTTGGGGGATGCCGAGCAGTTCTTC	CASSLGDAEQFF
TRBV7-2	NA	TRBJ1-4	NA	TGTGCCAGCAGCCTCGGACAGTCAGGGCGTGAAAAACTGTTTTTT	CASSLGQSGREKLFF
TRBV2	once	TRBJ1-1	NA	TGTGCCAGCAGTTCTACAGTGAACACTGAAGCTTTCTTT	CASSSTVNTEAFF
TRBV5-1	NA	TRBJ1-1	NA	TGCGCCAGCAGCCATAGGAGACAGGCAACAGAACCAGCAAACACTGAAGCTTTCTTT	CASSHRRQATEPANTEAFF
TRBV7-9	NA	TRBJ1-6	NA	TGTGCCAGCAGCTTGAGCACAGGGTTTAATTCACCCCTCCACTTT	CASSLSTGFNSPLHF
TRBV27	few	TRBJ1-2	NA	TGTGCCAGCAGCCTTCTCTGGGGGGGACTCTATGGCTACACCTTC	CASSLLWGGLYGYTF
TRBV29-1	NA	TRBJ2-2	NA	TGCAGCGTGCCCGGGGGCCCCGGGGAGCTGTTTTTT	CSVPGGPGELFF
TRBV5-1	NA	TRBJ2-3	TRBD2	TGCGCCTCCCATTTAGCGGGGGGGGGCACAGATACGCAGTATTTT	CASHLAGGGTDTQYF
TRBV7-6	NA	TRBJ1-1	NA	TGTGCCAGCAGCACAATCGACGACCGGAACACTGAAGCTTTCTTT	CASSTIDDRNTEAFF
TRBV25-1	NA	TRBJ2-7	NA	TGTGCCAGCACCCAGACTACGACCGGGGTTCTGGGGGAGCAGTACTTC	CASTQTTTGVLGEQYF
TRBV19	NA	TRBJ1-6	NA	TGTGCCAGTAGTTTCGCAGGCGAAAAATATAATTCACCCCTCCACTTT	CASSFAGEKYNSPLHF
TRBV27	NA	TRBJ1-5	NA	TGTGCCAGCGGTCCAGGGTGGGCCAATCAGCCCCAGCATTTT	CASGPGWANQPQHF
TRBV6-2/TRBV6-3	NA	TRBJ2-2	NA	TGTGCCAGCAGTCTCGCCACCGGGGAGCTGTTTTTT	CASSLATGELFF
TRBV29-1	NA	TRBJ2-3	TRBD2	TGCAGCGTTGTTCAAGGTAGCGGGCAGAAAACAGATACGCAGTATTTT	CSVVQGSGQKTDTQYF
TRBV18	once	TRBJ2-3	NA	TGTGCCAGCTCACTTATTGATACGCAGTATTTT	CASSLIDTQYF
TRBV4-1	NA	TRBJ1-2	NA	TGCGCCAGCAGCCAGCAGGAGAACTATGGCTACACCTTC	CASSQQENYGYTF